Detailed here is one TCR beta chain. Antigen unknown. The CDR3 covers 17 residues. Trimming took 0 bases from V and 6 from J; bases not matched to a gene: 11. The germline CDR1 and CDR2 sequences are SGHDT and YYEEEE. The source of the sample is a study of OX40 agonist ivuxolimab in advanced cancers. General study results and limits: Expanded peripheral T cells had an undetermined antigen specificity. Fewer expanded clones were found on average in CD4+ than in CD8+ T cells.

Patients had blood sampled at baseline and again on cycle 4 day 1 and cycle 7 day 1. Produced via immunoSEQ multiplex PCR; TCRdb's table is partial and in-frame only. The sample includes 80,000 or so clones, 70% to 90% of them seen just once. The chain has TRBV5-6 and TRBJ1-2, with TRBD1 matching over 10 bases. The sequence came from an adult with an advanced solid tumor such as melanoma, head and neck, liver or kidney cancer. The source was CD4+ or CD8+ T cells sorted from blood, collected in a trial of the OX40 agonist ivuxolimab. DNA for the CDR3: TGTGCCAGCAGCTTGGTGCTGCGGGACAGGGGTTGGGATGGCTACACCTTC. Its translation: CASSLVLRDRGWDGYTF.